Listed here are 13 T cell receptor beta chains from one sample, sequenced in a study of T cell changes during pregnancy in multiple sclerosis. Profiling relied on immunoSEQ multiplex PCR, and the TCRdb table lists in-frame clones only, not all of them. The table shows fewer than 90,000 clones, with approximately 93% occurring only once. This material consisted of peripheral blood, taken after pregnancy. These receptors were collected from a female donor in good health, enrolled as a control in a pregnancy study.

The chain joins TRBV27 to TRBJ2-1, with D hard to call. The V end lost 8 bases, the J end lost 1 base, and 9 bases lay between the germline ends. Germline-derived CDR1 and CDR2 are MNHEY and SMNVEV (reference sequence). The CDR3 has 13 residues. This CDR3 reads CASWQISYNEQFF. DNA of the CDR3: TGTGCCAGCTGGCAGATTTCCTACAATGAGCAGTTCTTC.

The J gene is TRBJ1-1, the V gene TRBV7-9, with a weak D call TRBD1 (5 bases). V gave up 6 bases and J gave up 4 bases, with 9 bases separating them. CDR3 length equals 12 residues. The germline CDR1 and CDR2 sequences are SEHNR and FQNEAQ (reference sequence). As DNA, the CDR3 is TGTGCCAGCAGTCGCGGGGGCACTGAAGCTTTCTTT. Amino acids: CASSRGGTEAFF.

The CDR3 reads CASSQAYSGTSFYEQYF. The CDR3 DNA reads as TGCGCCAGCAGCCAAGCCTATTCCGGGACTAGCTTTTACGAGCAGTACTTC. The rearrangement uses TRBV4-1 and TRBJ2-7, with TRBD2 matching 9 bases. V was pared by 1 base and J by 4 bases, with 11 bases of the junction left unmatched. The CDR3 runs to 17 residues. Germline V gives CDR1 MGHRA, CDR2 YSYEKL.

The genes are TRBV7-5 and TRBJ1-5; TRBD1, the table's D call, was not compared with the DNA. TRBV7-5 is a pseudogene locus. There are 12 residues in the CDR3. The CDR3 region has the DNA TGTGCCAGAAGCACTCAGGGGCAGCCCCAGCATTTT. It is translated as CARSTQGQPQHF.

The rearrangement uses TRBV2 and TRBJ2-1; D not resolved. The germline V gene has CDR1 SNHLY and CDR2 FYNNEI. CDR3 size: 13 residues. V gave up 8 bases and J gave up 8 bases, with 16 bases separating them. CDR3 protein: CASASHPGYEQFF. CDR3 DNA sequence: TGTGCCAGCGCCTCCCACCCTGGCTATGAGCAGTTCTTC.

The rearrangement uses TRBV25-1 and TRBJ2-1, with TRBD2 identical over 11 bases. Losses at the gene ends were 3 bases for V and 7 bases for J; bases not matched to a gene: 5. The germline gives CDR1 MGHDK, CDR2 SYGVNS. This CDR3 is 15 amino acids long. CDR3 coding DNA: TGTGCCAGCAGTGACACTAGCGGGAGTGGGAATGAGCAGTTCTTC. It yields the protein CASSDTSGSGNEQFF.

The gene calls are TRBV28 and TRBJ1-1; TRBD1 agrees at 7 bases. The CDR3 sequence is 14 residues long. Trimming took 5 bases from V and 4 from J; bases not matched to a gene: 7. Germline V gene sequence: CDR1 MDHEN, CDR2 SYDVKM. CDR3 in amino acids: CASSPTGIRTEAFF. In DNA form, the CDR3 reads TGTGCCAGCAGTCCGACAGGGATTCGCACTGAAGCTTTCTTT. Using reference TRBV28 and TRBJ1-1 for the parts outside the CDR3, the full variable domain is DVKVTQSSRYLVKRTGEKVFLECVQDMDHENMFWYRQDPGLGLRLIYFSYDVKMKEKGDIPEGYSVSREKKERFSLILESASTNQTSMYLCASSPTGIRTEAFFGQGTRLTVV.

In this sample, this clone turned up once. This chain connects TRBV19 to TRBJ1-2; the D is unclear. There are 12 residues in the CDR3. The germline CDR1 and CDR2 sequences are LNHDA and SQIVND (reference sequence). Trimming pared 4 bases from V and 8 bases from J, leaving 11 bases between. CDR3 amino acids: CASSTPGGGYTF. DNA of the CDR3: TGTGCCAGTAGTACCCCGGGCGGGGGCTACACCTTC.

V gene TRBV30 combines with J gene TRBJ2-2; D is possibly TRBD2 (6 bases). This CDR3 spans 15 amino acids. CDR1 is GTSNPN, CDR2 SVGIG, per germline (reference sequence). Trimming took off 2 bases at V and 4 bases at J, with 14 bases between the two ends. Here the CDR3 reads CAWSRLDSGTGELFF. The CDR3 region has the DNA TGTGCCTGGAGTAGACTAGATTCGGGCACCGGGGAGCTGTTTTTT.

The chain employs TRBV2 and TRBJ2-5, with 7 bases that match TRBD1. The CDR3 is 13 residues long. Per the germline V gene, CDR1 is SNHLY and CDR2 is FYNNEI. V shed 2 bases, J shed 11 bases, and the junction held 8 bases outside the gene matches. CDR3 DNA: TGTGCCAGCAGTGAAACTCGCCAGGGGGAGCAGTACTTC. Its translation is CASSETRQGEQYF.

This rearrangement joins TRBV2 to TRBJ1-1; D not certain. V was clipped by 2 bases and J by 5 bases, with 6 bases between them. Germline V gives CDR1 SNHLY, CDR2 FYNNEI. The CDR3 extends over 12 amino acids. The CDR3 reads CASSEFVTEAFF. The CDR3 DNA sequence: TGTGCCAGCAGTGAATTTGTAACTGAAGCTTTCTTT. The full variable domain, with the rest looked up from reference TRBV2 and TRBJ1-1, is EPEVTQTPSHQVTQMGQEVILRCVPISNHLYFYWYRQILGQKVEFLVSFYNNEISEKSEIFDDQFSVERPDGSNFTLKIRSTKLEDSAMYFCASSEFVTEAFFGQGTRLTVV.

Comment on this clone: A read error may account for a junction end that differs from germline. The chain joins TRBV7-9 to TRBJ2-3; 13 bases fit TRBD2. There are 19 residues in the CDR3. In germline, CDR1 is SEHNR, CDR2 FQNEAQ (reference sequence). CDR3 in DNA: TGTGCCAGCAGTTTAGGAGGACTAGCGGGAGTTAGTAGCACAGATACGCAGTATTTT. Amino acid sequence: CASSLGGLAGVSSTDTQYF.

This chain connects TRBV6-1 to TRBJ2-7; 7 bases match TRBD1. CDR1 is MNHNS and CDR2 is SASEGT in the germline V gene. Germline trimming cut 5 bases from V and 8 bases from J; bases unmatched to any gene: 12. The CDR3 loop spans 14 amino acids. The CDR3, as DNA: TGTGCCAGCAGTAACATCCGACAGGGTGGGAAGCAGTACTTC. Its protein is CASSNIRQGGKQYF.